This TCR beta chain was captured by sequencing in a study of control samples from healthy donors and cancer patients. Trimming left V 7 bases short and J 0 bases short, with 12 bases between. Germline loops: CDR1 SGHAT, CDR2 FQNNGV. The CDR3 totals 14 residues. Assay: immunoSEQ multiplex PCR; the TCRdb copy retains only in-frame clones and omits some. The table has fewer than 40,000 clones, roughly 94% seen once; the top ten hold 5% to 7.5%. Sequenced material: blood. This receptor was taken from a man in his 60s in good health. The rearrangement joins TRBV11-2 to TRBJ1-1; D gene ambiguous. CDR3 DNA: TGTGCCAGCACCTACCAACGGGTGAACACTGAAGCTTTCTTT. It codes for CASTYQRVNTEAFF.